This is a list of T cell receptor beta chains from one sample in a study of blood T cell repertoires in COVID-19. Some clones are missing from TCRdb's copy, which holds only in-frame ones; the method was immunoSEQ multiplex PCR. Among tens of thousands of clones listed, 70% to 90% were seen once. The sequenced sample was PBMCs or T cells enriched from blood (not recorded which). The receptor source for this set is a woman aged 45-65 years who had recovered from COVID-19. Both conserved end residues are part of each CDR3. Fields, in order: D gene, J gene, V gene, CDR3 protein. D genes are given only for firm matches.

>.|TRBJ2-3|TRBV7-9
CASSFSSPYTDTQYF
>.|TRBJ2-3|TRBV1
CTSSHAHHLAERKDTQYF
>.|TRBJ2-7|TRBV4-2
CASSQETNSYEQYF
>.|TRBJ1-1|TRBV18
CASSPQGMNTEAFF
>.|TRBJ2-7|TRBV7-2
CASSLGTIYEQYF
>.|TRBJ2-1|TRBV11-2
CASSPRLLYNEQFF
>TRBD2|TRBJ2-7|TRBV9
CASSVGAGGSAYEQYF
>TRBD2|TRBJ2-3|TRBV5-4
CASSLASLAGGSTDTQYF
>TRBD2|TRBJ2-1|TRBV4-1
CASSQVQAGFNEQFF
>TRBD1|TRBJ2-7|TRBV5-4
CASSLTGGGFYEQYF
>.|TRBJ2-2|TRBV4-3
CASSQDQSGANTGELFF
>TRBD1|TRBJ2-3|TRBV4-2
CASSRSRDSADTQYF